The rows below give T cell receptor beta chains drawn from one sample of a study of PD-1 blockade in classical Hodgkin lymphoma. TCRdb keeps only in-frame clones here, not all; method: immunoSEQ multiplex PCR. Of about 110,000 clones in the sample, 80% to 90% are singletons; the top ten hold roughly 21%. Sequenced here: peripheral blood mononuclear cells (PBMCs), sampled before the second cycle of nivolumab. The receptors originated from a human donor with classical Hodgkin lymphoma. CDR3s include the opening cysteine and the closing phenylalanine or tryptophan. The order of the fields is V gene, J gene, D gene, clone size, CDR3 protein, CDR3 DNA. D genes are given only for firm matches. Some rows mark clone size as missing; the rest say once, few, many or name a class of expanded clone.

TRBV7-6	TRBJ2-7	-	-	CASSLEGRGPSYEQYF	TGTGCCAGCAGCTTAGAGGGCAGGGGCCCCTCCTACGAGCAGTACTTC
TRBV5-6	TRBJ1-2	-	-	CASSVGGTGFFGGYTF	TGTGCCAGCAGCGTGGGTGGGACGGGCTTTTTTGGTGGCTACACCTTC
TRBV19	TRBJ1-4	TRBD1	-	CASHLTGGSEKLFF	TGTGCCAGTCATTTGACAGGGGGCTCTGAAAAACTGTTTTTT
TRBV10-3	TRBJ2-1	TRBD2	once	CAIAGGLAGLNSFF	TGTGCCATCGCAGGGGGACTAGCGGGTCTAAATTCGTTCTTC
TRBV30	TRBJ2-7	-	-	CAWSERLYEQYF	TGTGCCTGGAGTGAACGGCTCTACGAGCAGTACTTC
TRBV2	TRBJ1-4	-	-	CASSPRHGNEKLFF	TGTGCCAGCAGTCCTCGACATGGGAATGAAAAACTGTTTTTT
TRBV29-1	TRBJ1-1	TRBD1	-	CSVTGSLNTEAFF	TGCAGCGTGACAGGGTCCTTGAACACTGAAGCTTTCTTT
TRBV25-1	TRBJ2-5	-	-	CASSSRGLETQYF	TGTGCCAGCAGTTCAAGGGGACTGGAGACCCAGTACTTC
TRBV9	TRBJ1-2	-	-	CASSALGTGLYGYTF	TGTGCCAGCAGCGCCTTGGGGACCGGCCTTTATGGCTACACCTTC
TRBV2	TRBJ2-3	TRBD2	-	CASRGLAGGPDTQYF	TGTGCCAGCAGGGGACTAGCGGGAGGGCCGGATACGCAGTATTTT
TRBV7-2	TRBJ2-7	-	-	CASSLGGNFDYYEQYF	TGTGCCAGCAGCTTAGGGGGGAACTTTGACTACTACGAGCAGTACTTC
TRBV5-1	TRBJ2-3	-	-	CASSLRTADTQYF	TGCGCCAGCAGCTTACGGACAGCGGATACGCAGTATTTT
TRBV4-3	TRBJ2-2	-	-	CASSQRLEFSANTGELFF	TGCGCCAGCAGCCAAAGGTTGGAGTTCAGTGCGAACACCGGGGAGCTGTTTTTT
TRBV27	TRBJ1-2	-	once	CASSSNPLGVRVWDSDDGYTF	TGTGCCAGCAGTAGCAACCCCCTAGGAGTTAGGGTATGGGATTCGGACGACGGCTACACCTTC
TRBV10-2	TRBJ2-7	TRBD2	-	CASSELAGAYEQYF	TGCGCCAGCAGTGAACTAGCGGGAGCATACGAGCAGTACTTC
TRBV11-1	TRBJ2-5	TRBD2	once	CASSFSGSQETQYF	TGTGCCAGCAGCTTTAGCGGGTCCCAAGAGACCCAGTACTTC
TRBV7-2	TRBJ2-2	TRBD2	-	CASSLLAGGSGELFF	TGTGCCAGCAGCCTACTAGCGGGAGGGAGCGGGGAGCTGTTTTTT
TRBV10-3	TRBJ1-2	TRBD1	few	CAISESGQGKGYTF	TGTGCCATCAGTGAATCCGGACAGGGGAAAGGCTACACCTTC
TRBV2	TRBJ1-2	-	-	CASRGGPGEGYTF	TGTGCCAGCAGGGGTGGGCCAGGGGAAGGCTACACCTTC
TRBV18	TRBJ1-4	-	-	CASSPAEKLFF	TGTGCCAGCTCCCCCGCTGAAAAACTGTTTTTT
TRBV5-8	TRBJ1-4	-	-	CASSLNTNEKLFF	TGTGCCAGCAGCTTGAATACCAATGAAAAACTGTTTTTT
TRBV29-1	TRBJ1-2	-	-	CSAIRGPNYGYTF	TGCAGCGCCATCCGGGGGCCCAACTATGGCTACACCTTC
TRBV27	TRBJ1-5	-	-	CASSLRGDSNQPQHF	TGTGCCAGCAGTTTACGGGGAGATAGCAATCAGCCCCAGCATTTT
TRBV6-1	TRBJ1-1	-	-	CASSDGNGAEAFF	TGTGCCAGCAGTGACGGGAATGGAGCTGAAGCTTTCTTT
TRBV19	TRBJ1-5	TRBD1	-	CASSKGLGTGDQPQHF	TGTGCCAGTAGTAAAGGTTTAGGGACAGGGGATCAGCCCCAGCATTTT
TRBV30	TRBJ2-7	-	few	CAWSVGTFLWYEQYF	TGTGCCTGGAGTGTAGGGACATTTCTTTGGTACGAGCAGTACTTC
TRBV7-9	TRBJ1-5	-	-	CASSPGGAAQPQHF	TGTGCCAGCAGCCCGGGCGGGGCGGCTCAGCCCCAGCATTTT
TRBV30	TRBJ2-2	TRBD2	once	CAWSVAGGYTGELFF	TGTGCCTGGAGTGTAGCGGGAGGCTACACCGGGGAGCTGTTTTTT
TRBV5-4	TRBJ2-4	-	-	CASSRDGGNIQYF	TGTGCCAGCAGCCGGGACGGTGGAAACATTCAGTACTTC
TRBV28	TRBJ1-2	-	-	CASSQGQTYGYTF	TGTGCCAGCAGCCAAGGACAGACCTATGGCTACACCTTC
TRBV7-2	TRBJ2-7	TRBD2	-	CASSSLLAGGFEQYF	TGTGCCAGCAGCTCCCTCTTAGCGGGAGGGTTCGAGCAGTACTTC
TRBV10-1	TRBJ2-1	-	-	CASMLGTGVMNEQFF	TGCGCCAGCATGCTCGGAACGGGGGTGATGAATGAGCAGTTCTTC
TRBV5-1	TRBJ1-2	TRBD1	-	CASSLTTGNYGYTF	TGCGCCAGCAGCTTGACGACAGGGAACTATGGCTACACCTTC
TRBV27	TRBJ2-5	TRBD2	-	CASSFSGGRETQYF	TGTGCCAGCAGTTTCTCGGGGGGGAGAGAGACCCAGTACTTC
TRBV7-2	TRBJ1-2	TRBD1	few	CASSLGTGNYYGYTF	TGTGCCAGCAGCTTAGGGACAGGGAATTACTATGGCTACACCTTC
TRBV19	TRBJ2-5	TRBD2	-	CASSTYSSGRAPETQYF	TGTGCCAGTAGTACATACTCTAGCGGGAGGGCCCCTGAGACCCAGTACTTC
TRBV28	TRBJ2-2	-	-	CASSSSPGELFF	TGTGCCAGCAGTTCATCCCCCGGGGAGCTGTTTTTT
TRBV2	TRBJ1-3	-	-	CASSPESSGNTIYF	TGTGCCAGCAGTCCTGAAAGCTCTGGAAACACCATATATTTT
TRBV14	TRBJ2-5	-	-	CASSRGTLQETQYF	TGTGCCAGCAGCCGAGGGACACTTCAAGAGACCCAGTACTTC